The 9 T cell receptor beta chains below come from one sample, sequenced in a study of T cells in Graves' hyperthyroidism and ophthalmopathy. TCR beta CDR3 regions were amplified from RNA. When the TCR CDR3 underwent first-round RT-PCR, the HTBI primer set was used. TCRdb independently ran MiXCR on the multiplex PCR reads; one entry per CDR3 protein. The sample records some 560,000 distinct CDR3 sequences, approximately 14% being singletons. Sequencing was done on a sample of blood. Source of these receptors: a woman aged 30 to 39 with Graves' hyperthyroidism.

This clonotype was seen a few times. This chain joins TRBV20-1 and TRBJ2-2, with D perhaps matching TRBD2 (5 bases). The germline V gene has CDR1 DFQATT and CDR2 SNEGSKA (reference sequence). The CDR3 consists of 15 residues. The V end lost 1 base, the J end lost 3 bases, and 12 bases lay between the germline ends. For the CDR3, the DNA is TGCAGTGCTAGAGGCCACCTGCGGGACACCGGGGAGCTGTTTTTT. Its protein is CSARGHLRDTGELFF.

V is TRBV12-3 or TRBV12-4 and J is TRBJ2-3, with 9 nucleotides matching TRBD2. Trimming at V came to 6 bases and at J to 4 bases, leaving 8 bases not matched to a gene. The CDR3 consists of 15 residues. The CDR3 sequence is CASSLTSGFPDTQYF. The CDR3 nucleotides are TGTGCCAGCAGCCTGACTAGCGGTTTCCCAGATACGCAGTATTTT.

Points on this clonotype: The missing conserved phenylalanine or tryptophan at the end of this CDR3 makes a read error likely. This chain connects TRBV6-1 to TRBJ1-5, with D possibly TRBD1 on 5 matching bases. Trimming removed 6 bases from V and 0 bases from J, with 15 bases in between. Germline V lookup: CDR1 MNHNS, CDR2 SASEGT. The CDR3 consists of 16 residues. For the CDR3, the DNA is TGTGCCAGCAGCCCCGAGTCGGGGGGTAGCAATCAGCCCCAGCATCTT. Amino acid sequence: CASSPESGGSNQPQHL.

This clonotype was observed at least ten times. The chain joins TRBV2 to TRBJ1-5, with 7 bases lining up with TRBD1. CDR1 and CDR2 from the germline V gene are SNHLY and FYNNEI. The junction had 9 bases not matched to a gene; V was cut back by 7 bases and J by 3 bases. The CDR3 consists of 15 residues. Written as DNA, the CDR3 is TGTGCCAGCACTAACCAGGGGGGCAACAATCAGCCCCAGCATTTT. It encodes CASTNQGGNNQPQHF.

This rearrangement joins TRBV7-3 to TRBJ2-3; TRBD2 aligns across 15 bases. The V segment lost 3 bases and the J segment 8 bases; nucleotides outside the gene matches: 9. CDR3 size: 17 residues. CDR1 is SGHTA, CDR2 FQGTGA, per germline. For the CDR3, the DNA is TGTGCCAGCAGCTTGCCCGGACTAGCGGGAGGGCCGGGTACGCAGTATTTT. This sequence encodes CASSLPGLAGGPGTQYF.

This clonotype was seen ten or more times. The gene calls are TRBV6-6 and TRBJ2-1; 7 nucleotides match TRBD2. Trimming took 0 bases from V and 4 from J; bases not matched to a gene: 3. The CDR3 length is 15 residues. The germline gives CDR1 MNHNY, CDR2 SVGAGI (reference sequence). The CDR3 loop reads CASSYSGEGYNEQFF. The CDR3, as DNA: TGTGCCAGCAGTTACTCGGGGGAGGGTTACAATGAGCAGTTCTTC.

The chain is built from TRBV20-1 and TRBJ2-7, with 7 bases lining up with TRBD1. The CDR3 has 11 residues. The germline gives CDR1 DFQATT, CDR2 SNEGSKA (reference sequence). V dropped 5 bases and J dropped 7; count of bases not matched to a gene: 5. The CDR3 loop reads CSAARGREQYF. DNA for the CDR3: TGCAGTGCTGCTAGGGGGCGAGAGCAGTACTTC.

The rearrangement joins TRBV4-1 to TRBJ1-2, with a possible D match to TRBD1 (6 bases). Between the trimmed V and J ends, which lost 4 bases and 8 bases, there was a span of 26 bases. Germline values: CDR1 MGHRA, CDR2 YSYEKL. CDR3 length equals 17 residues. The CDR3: CASSPLPPRAGASGYTF. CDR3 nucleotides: TGCGCCAGCAGCCCGCTCCCCCCACGGGCAGGGGCTTCGGGCTACACCTTC.

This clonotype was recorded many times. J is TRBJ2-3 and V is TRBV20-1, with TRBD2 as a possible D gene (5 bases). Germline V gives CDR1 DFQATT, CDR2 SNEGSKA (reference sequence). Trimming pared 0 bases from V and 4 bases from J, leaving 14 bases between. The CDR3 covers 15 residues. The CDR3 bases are TGCAGTGCTAGAGATCTATTCCTAGCCTCAGATACGCAGTATTTT. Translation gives CSARDLFLASDTQYF.